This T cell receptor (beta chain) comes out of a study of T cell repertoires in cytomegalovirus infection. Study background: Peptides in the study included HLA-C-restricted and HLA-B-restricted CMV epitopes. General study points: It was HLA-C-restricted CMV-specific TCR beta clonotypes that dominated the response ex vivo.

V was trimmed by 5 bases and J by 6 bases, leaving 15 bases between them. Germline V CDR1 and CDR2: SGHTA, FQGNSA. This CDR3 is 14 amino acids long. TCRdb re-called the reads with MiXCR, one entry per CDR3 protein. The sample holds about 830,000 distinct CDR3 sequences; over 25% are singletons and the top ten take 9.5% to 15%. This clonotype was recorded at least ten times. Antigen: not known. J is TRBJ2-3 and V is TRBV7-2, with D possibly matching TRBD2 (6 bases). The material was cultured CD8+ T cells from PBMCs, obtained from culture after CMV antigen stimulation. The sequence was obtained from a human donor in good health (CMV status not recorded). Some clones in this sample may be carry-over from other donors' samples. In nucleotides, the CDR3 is TGTGCCAGCAGCGAATTAGGAGGGGCGGATACGCAGTATTTT. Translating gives CASSELGGADTQYF.